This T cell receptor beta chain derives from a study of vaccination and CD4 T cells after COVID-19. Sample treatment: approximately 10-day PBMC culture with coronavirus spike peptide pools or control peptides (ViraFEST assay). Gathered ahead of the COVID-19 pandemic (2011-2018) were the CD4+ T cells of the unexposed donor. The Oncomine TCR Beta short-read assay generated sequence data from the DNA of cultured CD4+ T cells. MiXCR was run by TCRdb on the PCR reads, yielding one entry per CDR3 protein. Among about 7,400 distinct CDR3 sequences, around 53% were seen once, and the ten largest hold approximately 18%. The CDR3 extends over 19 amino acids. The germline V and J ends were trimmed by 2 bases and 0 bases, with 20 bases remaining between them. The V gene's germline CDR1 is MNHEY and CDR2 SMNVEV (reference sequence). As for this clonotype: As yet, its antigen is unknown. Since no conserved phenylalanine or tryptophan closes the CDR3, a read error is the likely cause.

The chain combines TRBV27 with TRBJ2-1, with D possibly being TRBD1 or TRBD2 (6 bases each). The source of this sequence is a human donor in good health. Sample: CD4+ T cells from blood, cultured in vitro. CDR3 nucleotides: TGTGCCAGCAGTTTAAAGGGCCCCGGGGGCAGAAGCTCCTACAATGAGCAGTTCTTG. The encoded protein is CASSLKGPGGRSSYNEQFL.